This TCR beta chain was obtained from a study of blood T cell repertoires in COVID-19. Study-level information: T cells, B-cell-depleted T cells, or PBMCs provided the cDNA or gDNA that served as material.

Trimming cost V 8 bases and J 14 bases; bases outside gene matches: 10. Germline assignment: CDR1 GTSNPN and CDR2 SVGIG (reference sequence). The CDR3 runs 10 residues. As handled by the study authors: Amplification of reference gene primers was used by the study to estimate nucleated cell counts. Measured with immunoSEQ multiplex PCR; TCRdb has only the in-frame clones, and not every one. V and J calls and clone size are as listed in that table; D and trimming were resolved from the DNA. The sample records 100,000 to 150,000 clones, 70% to 85% being singletons. This clone was detected only once. J is TRBJ1-2 and V is TRBV30; 8 bases fit TRBD1. Sequencing input: peripheral blood. The sequence was obtained from a woman aged 50 to 60 with acute or convalescent COVID-19. The CDR3 region is CAADRDPPTF. The CDR3 DNA sequence: TGTGCCGCGGACAGGGATCCCCCAACCTTC.